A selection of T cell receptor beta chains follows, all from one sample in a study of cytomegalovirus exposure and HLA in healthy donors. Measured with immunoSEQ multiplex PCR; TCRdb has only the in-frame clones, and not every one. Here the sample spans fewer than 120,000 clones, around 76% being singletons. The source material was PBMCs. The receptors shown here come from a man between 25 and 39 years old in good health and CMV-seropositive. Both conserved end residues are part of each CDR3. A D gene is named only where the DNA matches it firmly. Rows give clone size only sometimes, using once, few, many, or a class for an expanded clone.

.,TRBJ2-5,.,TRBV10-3,TGTGCCACCGGGACATCGTCGGAGAGTAAAGAGACCCAGTACTTC,CATGTSSESKETQYF
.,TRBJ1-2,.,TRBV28,TGTGCCAGCAGTCTTCGACAGCCCTTCTATGGCTACACCTTC,CASSLRQPFYGYTF
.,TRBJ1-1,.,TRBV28,TGTGCCAGCAGTCCCACAGGGCTGGGGGCGGAAGCTTTCTTT,CASSPTGLGAEAFF
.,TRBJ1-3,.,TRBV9,TGTGCCAGCAGCGCCGACAGGTTAACCGACTCTGGAAACACCATATATTTT,CASSADRLTDSGNTIYF
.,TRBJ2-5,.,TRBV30,TGTGCCTGGAGTGTACTGACTCAAGAGACCCAGTACTTC,CAWSVLTQETQYF
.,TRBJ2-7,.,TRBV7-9,TGTGCCAGCAGCCAGGACTGGATCTACGAGCAGTACTTC,CASSQDWIYEQYF
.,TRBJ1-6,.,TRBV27,TGTGCCAGCAGTCCCTCGGGACATCCCCTCCACTTT,CASSPSGHPLHF
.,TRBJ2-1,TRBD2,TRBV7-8,TGTGCCAGCAGCTTAAGGGAGTATATGGGACCGACTAGCGGGGGCCTCTTGGGTGAGCAGTTCTTC,CASSLREYMGPTSGGLLGEQFF
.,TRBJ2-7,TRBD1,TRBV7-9,TGTGCCAGCAGCCGAGGGGGCAGGTTACCCTACGAGCAGTACTTC,CASSRGGRLPYEQYF
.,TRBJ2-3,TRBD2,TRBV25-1,TGTGCCAGCAGTCGGGGGGGGGACACAGATACGCAGTATTTT,CASSRGGDTDTQYF
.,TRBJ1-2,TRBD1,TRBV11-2,TGTGCCAGCAGCCCTCGGACAGGGGGGGGCTACACCTTC,CASSPRTGGGYTF
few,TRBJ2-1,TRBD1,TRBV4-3,TGCGCCAGCAGCCCGACAGGGGGAGCTTACAATGAGCAGTTCTTC,CASSPTGGAYNEQFF
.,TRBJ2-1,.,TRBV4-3,TGCGCCAGCAGCCGAGCTGGCGTCCTAGCCTACAATGAGCAGTTCTTC,CASSRAGVLAYNEQFF
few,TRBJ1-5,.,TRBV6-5,TGTGCCAGCAGCCCGATATCGGGCAATCAGCCCCAGCATTTT,CASSPISGNQPQHF
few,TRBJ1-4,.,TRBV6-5,TGTGCCAGCAGTTACGGTCGCACCTACGGTGAAAAACTGTTTTTT,CASSYGRTYGEKLFF
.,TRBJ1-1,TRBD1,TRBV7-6,TGTGCCAGCAGCTACCCGGACAGGGGACGATTGAACACTGAAGCTTTCTTT,CASSYPDRGRLNTEAFF